Listed here are 2 T cell receptor beta chains from one sample, sequenced in a study of control samples from healthy donors and cancer patients (dated by TCRdb to the early 2020s). The library was made by the immunoSEQ multiplex PCR assay. As stored in TCRdb, this immuneACCESS dataset retains in-frame rearrangements with V and J assigned. A fraction of the clones does not appear; measured against another copy, unresolved V genes explain less than half of the discrepancy, and the remainder lacks a known reason. For this sample the table gives around 100,000 clones, of which around 90% were detected only once. Around an eighth of the sample is taken by the ten largest. The specimen was blood. All receptors come from a man aged 25 to 40 in good health.

J is TRBJ1-2 and V is TRBV7-9, with 7 bases lining up with TRBD1. V gave up 1 base and J gave up 8 bases; unmatched junction bases: 7. Looked up from germline, CDR1 is SEHNR and CDR2 is FQNEAQ (reference sequence). The CDR3 contains 14 residues. CDR3 amino acids: CASSLDRGRGGYTF. For the CDR3, the DNA is TGTGCCAGCAGCTTAGACAGGGGAAGAGGGGGCTACACCTTC.

J is TRBJ2-7 and V is TRBV27; D is perhaps TRBD1 or TRBD2 (6 bases each). The germline V gene has CDR1 MNHEY and CDR2 SMNVEV (reference sequence). The CDR3 has 15 amino acids. Trimming left V 2 bases short and J 6 bases short, with 17 bases between. The CDR3 DNA reads as TGTGCCAGCAGTTTAGGGGGGACATCTCCCGGCGAGCAGTACTTC. This sequence encodes CASSLGGTSPGEQYF.